This T cell receptor beta chain was recorded in a study of cytotoxic CD8 clonotypes in ibrutinib-treated CLL. Produced via immunoSEQ multiplex PCR; TCRdb's table is partial and in-frame only. There are 52,000 or so clones in the sample; roughly 80% occur only once, and 20% lies in the top ten. This clonotype was obtained from a human donor with chronic lymphocytic leukemia. This specimen was PBMCs, taken after 24 months of ibrutinib treatment.

CDR3 amino acids: CASRMSGPGHNEQFF. The DNA for the CDR3 is TGTGCCAGCAGAATGAGCGGGCCGGGTCACAATGAGCAGTTCTTC. V and J are TRBV6-6 and TRBJ2-1, with D maybe TRBD2 (6 bases). V lost 6 bases, J lost 5 bases, and 17 bases lay in between. Germline V CDR1 and CDR2: MNHNY, SVGAGI (reference sequence). CDR3 size: 15 residues.